This T cell receptor beta chain comes out of a study of blood T cell repertoires in COVID-19. As for the study in general: Samples representing acute and convalescent COVID-19 were sourced from the United States, Italy and Spain. PBMCs, B-cell-depleted T cells, or T cells provided the cDNA or gDNA that made up the material.

Per the study methods: Researchers report that nucleated cell counts were estimated from reference gene primer amplification. Clones were sequenced by immunoSEQ multiplex PCR, and TCRdb holds only the in-frame ones, with some missing. The D gene and trimming were derived from the DNA, and the V and J assignments and clone size from that table. The table records 250,000 to 350,000 clones, about 91% of them present only once. This CDR3 has 15 residues. Germline V CDR1 and CDR2: MDHEN, SYDVKM. Trimming at V came to 6 bases and at J to 4 bases, leaving 7 bases not matched to a gene. The source material was peripheral blood. The V and J genes are TRBV28 and TRBJ2-1, with TRBD1 matching over 9 bases. This receptor was identified in a woman aged 55-75 years with acute or convalescent COVID-19. CDR3 sequence (DNA): TGTGCCAGCAGGCCGGGACAGGGAGGATACAATGAGCAGTTCTTC. This translates into CASRPGQGGYNEQFF.